The T cell receptor beta chain described here comes from a study of shared clonotypes between healthy human individuals. CDR1 and CDR2 (germline): SQVTM, ANQGSEA. With 3 bases clipped from V and 6 bases from J, the junction kept 7 bases outside the gene matches. The CDR3 runs to 14 residues. It was around 91 million PBMCs that unsorted samples used for genomic DNA. Deep level was the assay's run setting. Method: immunoSEQ multiplex PCR; TCRdb's copy keeps in-frame clones and lacks some. There are nearly 500,000 clones in the sample; about 79% occur only once, and about an eighth lies in the top ten. The chain is built from TRBV29-1 and TRBJ2-1; 8 bases match TRBD2. The source of this sequence is a woman aged 40 to 49 in good health. Some clones in this sample may be carry-over from other donors' samples. Source material: PBMCs. This CDR3 is CSVDQAGVFNEQFF. The CDR3 bases are TGCAGCGTTGACCAAGCGGGGGTCTTCAATGAGCAGTTCTTC.